This TCR beta chain was sequenced for a study of T-cell reconstitution after alpha-beta-depleted transplantation in children (dated by TCRdb to the mid-2010s). For the study in its entirety: The study quantitatively tracked T-cell immune reconstitution after TCRalphabeta/CD19-depleted allogeneic hematopoietic cell transplantation in children using TCR repertoire profiling.

Results and caveats for the whole study, not just this receptor: Over subsequent months, a decline in hyperexpanded clone frequencies was noted, and after one year, T-cell counts and TCRbeta diversity were mostly ascribed to newly produced T cells. The apparently early alphabetaT-cell count recovery about two months after transplant was reportedly dependent on only several hundred rapidly expanded clones derived from non-depleted graft cells. In some patients, the high TCRbeta diversity seen at day 60 was put down to recipient T cells and intrathymic progenitors that had survived conditioning.

On this clonotype itself: Its binding antigen is unknown. No base quality information exists; no much larger clone differs at one position.

Inclusive of the bounding cysteine and phenylalanine, the CDR3 is 14 residues long. The CDR3 DNA has 42 bases and is translated from base 1. A distance of 17 bases separates the germline ends of V and J, which lose 6 bases and 5 bases respectively. Preparation of the library involved PCR. TCRdb names Illumina HiSeq 2500 as the instrument used. To normalize quantification of the TCRbeta repertoire, the TCR libraries were built with molecular barcoding that relied on unique molecular identifiers. Clones were called with MiXCR by TCRdb after fastp trimmed the public reads at Q25, and only in-frame beta chains were retained. Each CDR3 protein appears once, grouped with its most common genes and DNA. For this sample the table gives some 460,000 distinct CDR3 sequences, of which around 15% were detected only once. The ten largest clonotypes hold around 28% of the sample. Reading the label with the study, this specimen's treatment or condition is: allogeneic hematopoietic cell transplantation with graft depleted of TCRalphabeta T cells and CD19 B cells. The transplant recipients were children given TCRalphabeta/CD19-depleted allogeneic hematopoietic cell grafts.

This TCR derives from a boy less than two years old who had a stem cell transplant for Wiskott-Aldrich syndrome, so the T cells may come from the graft donor. The V and J genes are TRBV12-3 or TRBV12-4 and TRBJ2-7, with no reliable assignment of the D segment. The material sequenced was PBMCs, mostly from graft donor cells, taken 360 days after TCRalphabeta/CD19-depleted stem cell transplant. This receptor carries the CDR3 CASSKHEPDHEQYF. The sequence in DNA is TGTGCCAGCAGCAAACATGAACCGGACCACGAGCAGTACTTC.